This T cell receptor beta chain is from a study of CXCR3-negative and CXCR3-positive naive CD8 T cells. As for the study in general: Roughly 140 million TRB reads were obtained in total, which works out to about 1.5 +/- 0.3 million per library. Study-wide results and limits: Surface CD5 was comparable between naive subsets; TCR strength was inferred from TRB CDR3 properties. Naive CXCR3-positive cells had TRB CDR3s more hydrophobic than those of CXCR3-negative naive cells.

Libraries were UMI-labeled 5' RACE TRB cDNA. TCRdb reprocessed the 5' RACE reads and keeps a single row for each CDR3 protein, giving no DNA. The sample is made up of roughly 120,000 distinct CDR3 sequences, and the top ten hold 0.5% to 0.6% of it. Germline CDR1 WSHSY, CDR2 SAAADI. This CDR3 has 16 residues. Of note for this clonotype: Its antigen is not known.

Material: naive CXCR3+ CD8+ T cells from blood. Sample subset: CD45RO-CCR7+CD27+CD95- naive CD8+ T cells expressing CXCR3 (TNR3+). The clonotype was recovered from a human donor in good health. Some clones in this sample may be carry-over from other donors' samples. This chain connects TRBV10-2 to TRBJ2-7; there is no DNA to check the TCRdb D call of TRBD2. CDR3: CASSEPTTSEAYEQYF.